This TCR beta chain originates from a study of blood T cell repertoires in COVID-19. Turning to the study itself: The analysed material was cDNA or gDNA that came from T cells, B-cell-depleted T cells, or PBMCs.

Here immunoSEQ multiplex PCR was the method, and the copy in TCRdb shows in-frame clones only, minus some. The table shows under 300,000 clones, with around 87% occurring only once. In terms of age and location, participants ranged from about 18 to 100 years and lived in approximately 24 US areas. Participants were placed into cohorts based on the clinical history they reported. V was pared by 3 bases and J by 2 bases, with 0 bases of the junction left unmatched. From germline, CDR1 is KGHSH and CDR2 LQKENI. CDR3 length equals 14 residues. With respect to this clone: This CDR3 is also generated by other DNA sequences in the sample.

The rearrangement links TRBV18 to TRBJ1-5, with TRBD1 identical over 8 bases. What was sequenced was PBMCs or T cells enriched from blood (not recorded which). The sequence derives from a woman in her 30s with acute COVID-19. CDR3 DNA: TGTGCCAGCTCACCGACAGGGGGCAATCAGCCCCAGCATTTT. Amino acids: CASSPTGGNQPQHF.